What follows describes a single TCR beta chain. Those enrolled in Seattle joined during active infection and were followed longitudinally afterward. The protocol was immunoSEQ multiplex PCR, while the TCRdb copy is restricted to in-frame clones and leaves out a portion. The sample has just under 350,000 clones; around nine tenths are singletons. This record comes from a study of blood T cell repertoires in COVID-19. The V end lost 5 bases, the J end lost 6 bases, and 13 bases lay between the germline ends. Germline CDR1 SGHVS, CDR2 FQNEAQ. This CDR3 spans 14 amino acids. This receptor was taken from a woman in her 70s with COVID-19, enrolled during active disease. Input material: peripheral blood. The chain links TRBV7-8 to TRBJ1-4; a weak D match, TRBD1 (5 bases). CDR3 amino acids: CASSPRGRDEKLFF. As DNA, the CDR3 is TGTGCCAGCAGCCCCCGAGGCAGGGATGAAAAACTGTTTTTT.